These 2 T cell receptor beta chains share one sample of origin, sequenced in a study of early T cells in non-severe SARS-CoV-2 infection. One entry per CDR3 protein, called by TCRdb with MiXCR from the 5' RACE reads. The table has about 68,000 distinct CDR3 sequences, 10% to 15% seen once. The material sequenced was whole blood. The receptors were sampled from an adult who was a healthcare worker with PCR-confirmed SARS-CoV-2 infection or an uninfected control (not recorded which).

This clonotype was observed a handful of times. V and J are TRBV12-3 or TRBV12-4 and TRBJ1-2, with D uncertain. The CDR3 is made up of 14 amino acids. The V end was cut by 4 bases, the J end by 2 bases, with 11 bases between. CDR3 protein: CASSSRRWNYGYTF. DNA for the CDR3: TGTGCCAGCAGTTCCCGCAGGTGGAACTATGGCTACACCTTC.

Comment on this clonotype: One end of the junction varies from germline; a read error may be responsible. The CDR3 region is CASSLGLQGSTDTQYF. DNA for the CDR3: TGTGCTAGCAGCTTAGGGCTACAGGGTTCGACAGATACGCAGTATTTT. The chain uses TRBV7-7 and TRBJ2-3, with D possibly matching TRBD1 (6 bases). The CDR3 has 16 amino acids. The V gene's germline CDR1 is SSHAT and CDR2 FNYEAQ (reference sequence).